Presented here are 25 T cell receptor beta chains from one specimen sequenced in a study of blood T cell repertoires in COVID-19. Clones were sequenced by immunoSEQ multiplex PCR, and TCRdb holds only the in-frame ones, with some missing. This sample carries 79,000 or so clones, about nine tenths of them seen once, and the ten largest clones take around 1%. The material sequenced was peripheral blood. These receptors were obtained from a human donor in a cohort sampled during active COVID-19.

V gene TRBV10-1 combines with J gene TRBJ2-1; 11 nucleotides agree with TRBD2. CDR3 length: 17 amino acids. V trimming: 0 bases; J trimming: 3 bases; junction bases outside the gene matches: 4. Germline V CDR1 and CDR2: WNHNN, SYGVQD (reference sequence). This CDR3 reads CASSESPGLAGYNEQFF. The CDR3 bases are TGCGCCAGCAGTGAGTCGCCCGGACTAGCGGGCTACAATGAGCAGTTCTTC.

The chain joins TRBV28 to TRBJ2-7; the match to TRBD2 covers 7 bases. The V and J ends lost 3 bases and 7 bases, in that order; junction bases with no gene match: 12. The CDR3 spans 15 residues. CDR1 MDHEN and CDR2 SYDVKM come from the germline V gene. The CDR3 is CASSFLLTSEQEQYF. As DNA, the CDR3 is TGTGCCAGCAGTTTCCTACTCACTAGCGAGCAGGAGCAGTACTTC. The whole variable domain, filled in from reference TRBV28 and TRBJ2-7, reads DVKVTQSSRYLVKRTGEKVFLECVQDMDHENMFWYRQDPGLGLRLIYFSYDVKMKEKGDIPEGYSVSREKKERFSLILESASTNQTSMYLCASSFLLTSEQEQYFGPGTRLTVT.

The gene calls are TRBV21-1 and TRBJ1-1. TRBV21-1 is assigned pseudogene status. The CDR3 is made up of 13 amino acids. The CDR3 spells CASSLWGGSEAFF. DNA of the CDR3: TGTGCCAGCAGCCTATGGGGAGGGAGTGAAGCTTTCTTT.

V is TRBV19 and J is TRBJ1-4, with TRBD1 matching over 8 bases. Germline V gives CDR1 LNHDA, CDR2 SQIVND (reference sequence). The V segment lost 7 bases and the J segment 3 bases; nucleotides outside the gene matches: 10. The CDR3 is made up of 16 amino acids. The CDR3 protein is CASTSGGSASNEKLFF. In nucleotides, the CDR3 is TGTGCCAGTACTTCAGGGGGCAGTGCCTCTAATGAAAAACTGTTTTTT.

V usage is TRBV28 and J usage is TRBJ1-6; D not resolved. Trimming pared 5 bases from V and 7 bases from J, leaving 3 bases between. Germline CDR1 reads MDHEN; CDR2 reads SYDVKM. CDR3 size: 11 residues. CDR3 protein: CASSANSPLHF. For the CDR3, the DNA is TGTGCCAGCAGTGCGAATTCACCCCTCCACTTT. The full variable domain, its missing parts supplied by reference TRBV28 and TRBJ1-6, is DVKVTQSSRYLVKRTGEKVFLECVQDMDHENMFWYRQDPGLGLRLIYFSYDVKMKEKGDIPEGYSVSREKKERFSLILESASTNQTSMYLCASSANSPLHFGNGTRLTVT.

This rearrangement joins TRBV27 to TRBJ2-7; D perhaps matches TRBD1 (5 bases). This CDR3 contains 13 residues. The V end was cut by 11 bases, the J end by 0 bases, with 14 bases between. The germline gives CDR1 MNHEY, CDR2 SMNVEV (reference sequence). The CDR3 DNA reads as TGTGCCGCGGCCAGGGCCCACTCCTACGAGCAGTACTTC. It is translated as CAAARAHSYEQYF.

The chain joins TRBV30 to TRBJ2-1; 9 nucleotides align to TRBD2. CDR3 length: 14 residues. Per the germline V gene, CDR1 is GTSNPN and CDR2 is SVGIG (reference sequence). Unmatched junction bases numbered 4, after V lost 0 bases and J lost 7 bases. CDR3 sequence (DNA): TGTGCCTGGAGTGTGGCGGGAGGGGGGAATGAGCAGTTCTTC. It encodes CAWSVAGGGNEQFF.

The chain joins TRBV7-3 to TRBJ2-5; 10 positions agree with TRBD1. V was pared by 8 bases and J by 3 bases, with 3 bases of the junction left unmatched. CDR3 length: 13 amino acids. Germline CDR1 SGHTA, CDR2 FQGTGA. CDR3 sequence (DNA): TGTGCCAGCTCGACAGGGGGCGAAGAGACCCAGTACTTC. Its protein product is CASSTGGEETQYF.

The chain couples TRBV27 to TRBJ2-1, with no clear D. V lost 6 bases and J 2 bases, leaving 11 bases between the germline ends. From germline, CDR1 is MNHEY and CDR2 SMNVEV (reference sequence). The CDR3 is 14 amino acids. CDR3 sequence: CASRLLSAYNEQFF. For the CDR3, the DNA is TGTGCCAGCAGACTCCTGAGTGCCTACAATGAGCAGTTCTTC.

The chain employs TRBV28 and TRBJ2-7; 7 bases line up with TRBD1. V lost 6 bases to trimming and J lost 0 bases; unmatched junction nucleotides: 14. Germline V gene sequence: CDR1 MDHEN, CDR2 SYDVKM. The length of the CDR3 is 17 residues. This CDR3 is CASRANHGQENSYEQYF. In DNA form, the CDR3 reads TGTGCCAGCAGGGCGAACCACGGACAGGAAAACTCCTACGAGCAGTACTTC.

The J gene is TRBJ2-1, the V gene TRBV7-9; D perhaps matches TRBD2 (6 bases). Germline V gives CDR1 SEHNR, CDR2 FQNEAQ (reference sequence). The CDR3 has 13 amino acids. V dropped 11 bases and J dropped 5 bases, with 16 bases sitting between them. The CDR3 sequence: CAAEEGRDNEQFF. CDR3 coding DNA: TGTGCCGCCGAGGAGGGGCGGGACAATGAGCAGTTCTTC.

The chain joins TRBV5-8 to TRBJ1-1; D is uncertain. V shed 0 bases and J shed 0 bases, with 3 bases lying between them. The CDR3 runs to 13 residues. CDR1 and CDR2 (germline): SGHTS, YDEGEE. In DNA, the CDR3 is TGTGCCAGCAGCTTGGATATGAACACTGAAGCTTTCTTT. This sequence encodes CASSLDMNTEAFF.

CDR3 sequence: CSVDGRGLDEQFF. The CDR3 DNA reads TGCAGCGTGGACGGCAGGGGGCTGGATGAGCAGTTCTTC. V gene TRBV29-1 combines with J gene TRBJ2-1, with 8 bases identical to TRBD1. This CDR3 has 13 residues. Germline assignment: CDR1 SQVTM and CDR2 ANQGSEA. V dropped 6 bases and J dropped 8; count of bases not matched to a gene: 9.

CDR3: CASSRTPGLVTTGELFF. The CDR3 DNA is TGTGCCAGCAGCCGTACTCCGGGACTAGTGACTACCGGGGAGCTGTTTTTT. This sequence joins TRBV9 and TRBJ2-2; 8 nucleotides match TRBD2. V dropped 4 bases and J dropped 5; count of bases not matched to a gene: 13. CDR3 length: 17 residues. Per germline, CDR1 SGDLS and CDR2 YYNGEE.

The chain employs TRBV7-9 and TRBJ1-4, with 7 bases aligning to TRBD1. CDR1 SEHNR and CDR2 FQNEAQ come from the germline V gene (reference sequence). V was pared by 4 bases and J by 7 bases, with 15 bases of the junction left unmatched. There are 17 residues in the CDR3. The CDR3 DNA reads TGTGCCAGCAGCTGGTCCCGGGACAGAGGAACAGGTGAAAAACTGTTTTTT. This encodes CASSWSRDRGTGEKLFF.

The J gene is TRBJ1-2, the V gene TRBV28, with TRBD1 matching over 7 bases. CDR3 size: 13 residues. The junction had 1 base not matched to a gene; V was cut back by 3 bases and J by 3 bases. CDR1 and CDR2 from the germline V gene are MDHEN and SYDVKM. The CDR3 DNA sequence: TGTGCCAGCAGTTTGGGACAGTACTATGGCTACACCTTC. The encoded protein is CASSLGQYYGYTF.

The CDR3 nucleotides are TGTGCCAGCAGCCTCAGGGAGAACACCGGGGAGCTGTTTTTT. It encodes CASSLRENTGELFF. The chain has TRBV11-3 and TRBJ2-2, with a weak D call TRBD1 (5 bases). The V end was cut by 5 bases, the J end by 1 base, with 8 bases between. Germline CDR1 is SGHNT and CDR2 is YENEEA. The CDR3 runs 14 residues. Based on the CDR3 plus reference TRBV11-3 and TRBJ2-2, the full variable domain is EAGVVQSPRYKIIEKKQPVAFWCNPISGHNTLYWYLQNLGQGPELLIRYENEEAVDDSQLPKDRFSAERLKGVDSTLKIQPAELGDSAVYLCASSLRENTGELFFGEGSRLTVL.

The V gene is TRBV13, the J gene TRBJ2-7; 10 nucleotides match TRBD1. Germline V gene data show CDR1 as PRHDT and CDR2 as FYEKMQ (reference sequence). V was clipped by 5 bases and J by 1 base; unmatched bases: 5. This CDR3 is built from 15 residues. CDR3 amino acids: CASSLPGQGSYEQYF. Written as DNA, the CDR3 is TGTGCCAGCAGCCTACCGGGACAGGGGTCCTACGAGCAGTACTTC.

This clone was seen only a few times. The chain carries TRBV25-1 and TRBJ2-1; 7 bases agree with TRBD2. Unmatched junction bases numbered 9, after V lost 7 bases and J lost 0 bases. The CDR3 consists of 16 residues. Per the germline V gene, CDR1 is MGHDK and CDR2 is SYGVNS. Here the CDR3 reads CASKPEGGRSYNEQFF. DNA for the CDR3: TGTGCCAGCAAGCCTGAGGGAGGGCGCTCCTACAATGAGCAGTTCTTC. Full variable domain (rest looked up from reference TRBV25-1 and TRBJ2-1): EADIYQTPRYLVIGTGKKITLECSQTMGHDKMYWYQQDPGMELHLIHYSYGVNSTEKGDLSSESTVSRIRTEHFPLTLESARPSHTSQYLCASKPEGGRSYNEQFFGPGTRLTVL.

CDR3: CATSTQENQPQHF. For the CDR3, the DNA is TGTGCCACCAGCACCCAAGAGAATCAGCCCCAGCATTTT. The rearrangement uses TRBV15 and TRBJ1-5, with D unclear. The germline V gene encodes CDR1 LNHNV and CDR2 YYDKDF (reference sequence). Trimming stripped 4 bases from V and 4 bases from J, with 8 bases between. This CDR3 has 13 residues.

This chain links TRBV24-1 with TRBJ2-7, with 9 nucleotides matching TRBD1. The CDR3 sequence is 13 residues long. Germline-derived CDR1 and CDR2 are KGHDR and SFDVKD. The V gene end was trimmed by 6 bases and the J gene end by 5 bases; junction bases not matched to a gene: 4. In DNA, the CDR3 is TGTGCCACCAGTCCGGACAGGGGCCACGAGCAGTACTTC. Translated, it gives CATSPDRGHEQYF.

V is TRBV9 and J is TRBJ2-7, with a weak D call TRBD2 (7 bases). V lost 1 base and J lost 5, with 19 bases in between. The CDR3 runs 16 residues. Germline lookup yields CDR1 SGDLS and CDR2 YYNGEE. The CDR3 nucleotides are TGTGCCAGCAGCGTATCCGGACAGCGGGGCCAGGACGAGCAGTACTTC. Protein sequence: CASSVSGQRGQDEQYF.

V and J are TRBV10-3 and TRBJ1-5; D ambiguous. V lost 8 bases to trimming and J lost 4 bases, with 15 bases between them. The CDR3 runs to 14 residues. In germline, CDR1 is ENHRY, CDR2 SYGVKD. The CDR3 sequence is CAIWGGFGNQPQHF. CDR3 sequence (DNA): TGTGCCATCTGGGGAGGGTTTGGGAATCAGCCCCAGCATTTT.

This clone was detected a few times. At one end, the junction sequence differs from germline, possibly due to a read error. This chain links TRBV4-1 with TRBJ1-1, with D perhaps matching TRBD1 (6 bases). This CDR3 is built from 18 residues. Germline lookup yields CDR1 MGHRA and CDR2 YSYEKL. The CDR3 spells CASSQDLGARYGTPGIIF. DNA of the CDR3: TGCGCCAGCAGCCAAGATCTCGGGGCTCGATACGGGACACCTGGTATAATCTTT.

CDR3 bases: TGTGCCAGCAGCCAAGGGGGGGGCCTGCCGCAGCCGGGTCAAGAGACCCAGTACTTC. Translating gives CASSQGGGLPQPGQETQYF. The chain links TRBV3-1 (or the pseudogene TRBV3-2) to TRBJ2-5; D perhaps matches TRBD2 (7 bases). Germline CDR1 and CDR2: LGHDT and YNNKEL (reference sequence). The CDR3 runs 19 residues. The V gene lost 1 base and the J gene lost 2 bases, with 23 bases spanning the gap.